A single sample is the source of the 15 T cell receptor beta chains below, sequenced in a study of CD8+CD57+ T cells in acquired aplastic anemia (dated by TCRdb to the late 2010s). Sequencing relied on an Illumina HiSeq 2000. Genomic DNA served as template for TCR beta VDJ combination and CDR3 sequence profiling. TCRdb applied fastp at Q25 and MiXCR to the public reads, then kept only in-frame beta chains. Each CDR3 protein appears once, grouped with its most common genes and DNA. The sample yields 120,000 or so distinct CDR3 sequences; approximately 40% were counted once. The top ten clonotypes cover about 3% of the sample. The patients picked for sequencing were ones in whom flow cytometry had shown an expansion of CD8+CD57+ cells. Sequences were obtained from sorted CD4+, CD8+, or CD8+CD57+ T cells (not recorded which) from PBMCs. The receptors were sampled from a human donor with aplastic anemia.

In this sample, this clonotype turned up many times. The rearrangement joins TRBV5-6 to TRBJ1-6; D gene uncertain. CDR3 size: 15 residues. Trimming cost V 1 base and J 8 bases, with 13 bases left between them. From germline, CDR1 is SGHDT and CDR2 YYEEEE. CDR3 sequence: CASSLYGLQDSPLHF. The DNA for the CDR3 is TGTGCCAGCAGCTTGTACGGCCTACAAGATTCACCCCTCCACTTT.

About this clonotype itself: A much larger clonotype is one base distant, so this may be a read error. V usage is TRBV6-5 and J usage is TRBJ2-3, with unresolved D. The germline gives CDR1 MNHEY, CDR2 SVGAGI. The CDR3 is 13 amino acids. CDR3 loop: CASSLRLTDAQYF. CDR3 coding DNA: TGTGCCAGCAGTTTACGGCTCACAGATGCGCAGTATTTT.

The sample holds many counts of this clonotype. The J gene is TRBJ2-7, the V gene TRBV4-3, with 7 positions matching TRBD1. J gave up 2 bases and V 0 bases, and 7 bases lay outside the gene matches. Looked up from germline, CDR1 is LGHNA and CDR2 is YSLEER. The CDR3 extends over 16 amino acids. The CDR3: CASSQEGPGQTYEQYF. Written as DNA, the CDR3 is TGCGCCAGCAGCCAAGAAGGTCCGGGACAGACCTACGAGCAGTACTTC.

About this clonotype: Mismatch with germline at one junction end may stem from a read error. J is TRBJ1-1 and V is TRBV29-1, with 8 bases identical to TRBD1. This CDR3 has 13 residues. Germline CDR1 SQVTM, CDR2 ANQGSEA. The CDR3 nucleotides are TGCAGCGTCGTAAGACAGGGGAACACTGACGCTCTCTTT. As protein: CSVVRQGNTDALF.

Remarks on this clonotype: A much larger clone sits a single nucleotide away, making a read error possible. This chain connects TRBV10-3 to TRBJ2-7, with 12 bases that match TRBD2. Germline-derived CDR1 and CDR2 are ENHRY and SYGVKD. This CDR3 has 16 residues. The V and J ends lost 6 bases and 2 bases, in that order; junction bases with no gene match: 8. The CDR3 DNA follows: TGTGCCATCAGCCCAGAGCTAGCGGGGGGGCCCTACGAGCAGTACTTC. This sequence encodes CAISPELAGGPYEQYF.

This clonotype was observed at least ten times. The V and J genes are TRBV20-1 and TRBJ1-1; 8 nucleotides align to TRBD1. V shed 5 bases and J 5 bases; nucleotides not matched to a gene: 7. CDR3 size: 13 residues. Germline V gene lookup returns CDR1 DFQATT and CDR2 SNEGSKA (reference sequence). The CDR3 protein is CSALRGLGTEAFF. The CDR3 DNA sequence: TGCAGTGCTCTCAGGGGGCTGGGGACTGAAGCTTTCTTT.

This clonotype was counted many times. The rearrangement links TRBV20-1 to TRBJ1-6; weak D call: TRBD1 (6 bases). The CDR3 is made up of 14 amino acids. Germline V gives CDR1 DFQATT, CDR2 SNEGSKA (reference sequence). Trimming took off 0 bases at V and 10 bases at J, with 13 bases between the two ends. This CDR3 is CSAREERGRSPLHF. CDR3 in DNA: TGCAGTGCTAGAGAGGAAAGGGGGAGGTCACCCCTCCACTTT.

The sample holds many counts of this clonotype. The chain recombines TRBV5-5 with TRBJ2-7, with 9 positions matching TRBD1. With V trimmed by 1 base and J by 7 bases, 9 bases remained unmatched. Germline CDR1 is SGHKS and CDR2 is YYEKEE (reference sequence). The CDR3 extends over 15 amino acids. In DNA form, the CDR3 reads TGTGCCAGCAGCTTGTTAGGCGGACAGGGGATGGAGCAGTACTTC. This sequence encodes CASSLLGGQGMEQYF.

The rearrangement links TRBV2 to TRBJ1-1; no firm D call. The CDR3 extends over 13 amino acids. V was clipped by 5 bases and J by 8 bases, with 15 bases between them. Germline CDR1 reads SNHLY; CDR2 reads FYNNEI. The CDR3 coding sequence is TGTGCCAGCAGTTGGACGAGGGAGAACGAAGCTTTCTTT. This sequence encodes CASSWTRENEAFF.

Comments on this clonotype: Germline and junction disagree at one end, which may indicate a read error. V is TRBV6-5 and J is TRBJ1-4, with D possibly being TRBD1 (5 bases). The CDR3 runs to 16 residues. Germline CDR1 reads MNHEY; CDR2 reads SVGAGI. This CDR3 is CASSSVSDTKGEKLSF. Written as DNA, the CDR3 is TGTGCCAGCAGTTCCGTATCGGACACTAAGGGTGAAAAACTGTCTTTT.

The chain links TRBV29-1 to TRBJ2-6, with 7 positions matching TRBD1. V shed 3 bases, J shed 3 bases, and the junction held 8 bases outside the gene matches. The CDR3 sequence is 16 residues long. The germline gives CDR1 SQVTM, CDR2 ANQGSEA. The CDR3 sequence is CSVDPLGGGGANVLTF. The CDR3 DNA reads TGCAGCGTTGACCCCCTAGGGGGCGGTGGGGCCAACGTCCTGACTTTC.

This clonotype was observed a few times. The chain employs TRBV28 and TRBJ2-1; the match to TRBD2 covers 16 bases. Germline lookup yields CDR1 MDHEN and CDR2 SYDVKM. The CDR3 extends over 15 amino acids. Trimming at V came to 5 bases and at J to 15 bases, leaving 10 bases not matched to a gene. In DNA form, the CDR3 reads TGTGCCAGCAGTCCTACCGGGACTAGCGGGGGGGCAGGGTTCTTC. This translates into CASSPTGTSGGAGFF. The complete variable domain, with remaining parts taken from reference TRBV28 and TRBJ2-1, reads DVKVTQSSRYLVKRTGEKVFLECVQDMDHENMFWYRQDPGLGLRLIYFSYDVKMKEKGDIPEGYSVSREKKERFSLILESASTNQTSMYLCASSPTGTSGGAGFFGPGTRLTVL.

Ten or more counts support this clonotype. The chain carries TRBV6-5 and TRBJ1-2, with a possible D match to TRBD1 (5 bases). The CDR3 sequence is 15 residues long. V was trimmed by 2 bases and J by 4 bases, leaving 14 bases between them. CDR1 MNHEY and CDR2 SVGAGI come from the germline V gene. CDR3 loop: CASSYAGIDSYGYTF. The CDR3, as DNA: TGTGCCAGCAGTTACGCGGGCATAGACAGCTATGGCTACACCTTC.

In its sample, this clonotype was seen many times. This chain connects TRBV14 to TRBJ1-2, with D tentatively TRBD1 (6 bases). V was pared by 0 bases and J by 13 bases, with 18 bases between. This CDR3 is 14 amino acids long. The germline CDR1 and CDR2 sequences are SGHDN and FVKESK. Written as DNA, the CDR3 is TGTGCCAGCAGCCAAGAGGAGACAGGCCTGGGTTCCACCTTC. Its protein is CASSQEETGLGSTF. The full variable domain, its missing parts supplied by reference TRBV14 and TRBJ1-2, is EAGVTQFPSHSVIEKGQTVTLRCDPISGHDNLYWYRRVMGKEIKFLLHFVKESKQDESGMPNNRFLAERTGGTYSTLKVQPAELEDSGVYFCASSQEETGLGSTFGSGTRLTVV.

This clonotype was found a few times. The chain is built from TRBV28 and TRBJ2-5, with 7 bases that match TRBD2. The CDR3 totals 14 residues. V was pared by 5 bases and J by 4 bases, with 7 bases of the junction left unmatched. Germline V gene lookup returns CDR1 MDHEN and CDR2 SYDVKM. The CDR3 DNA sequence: TGTGCCAGCAGTCCTATTACGGGAGGAGAGACCCAGTACTTC. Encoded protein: CASSPITGGETQYF.